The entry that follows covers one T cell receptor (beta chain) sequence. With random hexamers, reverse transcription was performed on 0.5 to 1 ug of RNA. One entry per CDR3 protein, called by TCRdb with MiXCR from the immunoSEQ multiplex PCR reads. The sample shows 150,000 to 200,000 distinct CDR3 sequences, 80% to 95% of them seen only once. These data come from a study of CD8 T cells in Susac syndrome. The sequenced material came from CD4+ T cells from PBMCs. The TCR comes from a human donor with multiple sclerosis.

The CDR3 coding sequence is TGCAGTGCTATAACGGGCCTTAATGAAAAACTGTTTTTT. Amino acid sequence: CSAITGLNEKLFF. The chain links TRBV20-1 to TRBJ1-4; no clear D. The CDR3 totals 13 residues. Trimming shortened V by 4 bases and J by 4 bases, and 10 bases separated the two germline ends. CDR1 is DFQATT, CDR2 SNEGSKA, per germline (reference sequence).